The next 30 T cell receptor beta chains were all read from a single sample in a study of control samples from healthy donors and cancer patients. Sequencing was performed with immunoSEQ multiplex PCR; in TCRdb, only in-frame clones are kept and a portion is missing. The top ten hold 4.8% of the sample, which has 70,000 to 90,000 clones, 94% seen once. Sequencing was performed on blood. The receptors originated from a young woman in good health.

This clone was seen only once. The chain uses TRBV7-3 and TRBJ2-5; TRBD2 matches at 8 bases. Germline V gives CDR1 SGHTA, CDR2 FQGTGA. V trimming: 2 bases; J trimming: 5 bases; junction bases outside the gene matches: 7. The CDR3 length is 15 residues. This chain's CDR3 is CASSLGRGLDETQYF. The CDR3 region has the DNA TGTGCCAGCAGCTTAGGAAGGGGACTAGACGAGACCCAGTACTTC.

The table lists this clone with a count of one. The CDR3 here is CASPPGHREAFF. CDR3 DNA: TGTGCCAGCCCACCGGGACACCGAGAAGCTTTCTTT. The rearrangement uses TRBV19 and TRBJ1-1; D perhaps matches TRBD1 (6 bases). This CDR3 contains 12 residues. Trimming left V 9 bases short and J 8 bases short, with 16 bases between. CDR1 is LNHDA and CDR2 is SQIVND in the germline V gene (reference sequence).

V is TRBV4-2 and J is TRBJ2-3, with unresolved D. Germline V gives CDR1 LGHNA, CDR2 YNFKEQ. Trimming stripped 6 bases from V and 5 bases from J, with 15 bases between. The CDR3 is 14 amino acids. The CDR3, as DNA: TGTGCCAGCAGTCCCCCGACATACAGAGATACGCAGTATTTT. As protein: CASSPPTYRDTQYF.

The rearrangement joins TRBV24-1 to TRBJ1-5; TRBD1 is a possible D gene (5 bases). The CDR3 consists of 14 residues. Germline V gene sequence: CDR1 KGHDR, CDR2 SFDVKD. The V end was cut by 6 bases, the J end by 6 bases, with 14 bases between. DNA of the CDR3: TGTGCCACCAGTCAGACGGGACTATCTCAGCCCCAGCATTTT. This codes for CATSQTGLSQPQHF.

The CDR3 protein is CASSRGGNTEAFF. As DNA, the CDR3 is TGTGCCAGCAGCCGGGGGGGGAACACTGAAGCTTTCTTT. The genes are TRBV3-1 (or the pseudogene TRBV3-2) and TRBJ1-1; D is perhaps TRBD1 (5 bases). The CDR3 contains 13 residues. In germline, CDR1 is LGHDT, CDR2 YNNKEL (reference sequence). The V end was cut by 4 bases, the J end by 1 base, with 7 bases between.

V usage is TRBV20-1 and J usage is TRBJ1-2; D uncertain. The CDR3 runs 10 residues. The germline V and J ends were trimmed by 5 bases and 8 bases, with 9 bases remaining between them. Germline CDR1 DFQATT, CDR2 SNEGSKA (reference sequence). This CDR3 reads CSAEVGGYTF. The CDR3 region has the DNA TGCAGTGCTGAGGTGGGGGGCTACACCTTC.

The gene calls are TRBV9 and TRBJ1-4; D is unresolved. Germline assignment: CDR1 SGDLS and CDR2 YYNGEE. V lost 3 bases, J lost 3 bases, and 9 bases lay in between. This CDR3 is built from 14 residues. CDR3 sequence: CASSGNYPNEKLFF. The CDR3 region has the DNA TGTGCCAGCAGCGGAAACTACCCTAATGAAAAACTGTTTTTT.

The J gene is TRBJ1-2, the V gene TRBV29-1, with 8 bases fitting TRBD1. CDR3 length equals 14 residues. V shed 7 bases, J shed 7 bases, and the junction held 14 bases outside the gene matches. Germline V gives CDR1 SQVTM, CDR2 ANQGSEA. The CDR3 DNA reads TGCAGCGCCTCCTCGGACAGGGAGAGAGGTGGCTACACCTTC. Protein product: CSASSDRERGGYTF. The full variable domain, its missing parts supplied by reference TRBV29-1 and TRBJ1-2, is SAVISQKPSRDICQRGTSLTIQCQVDSQVTMMFWYRQQPGQSLTLIATANQGSEATYESGFVIDKFPISRPNLTFSTLTVSNMSPEDSSIYLCSASSDRERGGYTFGSGTRLTVV.

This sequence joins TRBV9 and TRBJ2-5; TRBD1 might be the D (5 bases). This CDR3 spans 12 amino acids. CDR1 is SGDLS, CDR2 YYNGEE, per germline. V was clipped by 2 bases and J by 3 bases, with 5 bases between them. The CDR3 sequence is CASSVTEETQYF. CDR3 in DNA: TGTGCCAGCAGCGTGACAGAAGAGACCCAGTACTTC. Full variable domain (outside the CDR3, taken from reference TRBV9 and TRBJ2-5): DSGVTQTPKHLITATGQRVTLRCSPRSGDLSVYWYQQSLDQGLQFLIQYYNGEERAKGNILERFSAQQFPDLHSELNLSSLELGDSALYFCASSVTEETQYFGPGTRLLVL.

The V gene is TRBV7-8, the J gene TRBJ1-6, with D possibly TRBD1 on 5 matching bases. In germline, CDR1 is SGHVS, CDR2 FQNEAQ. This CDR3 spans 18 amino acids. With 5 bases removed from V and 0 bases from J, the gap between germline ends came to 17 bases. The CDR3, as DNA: TGTGCCAGCAGCGCCCCGGGACCCCCAGGCTCCTATAATTCACCCCTCCACTTT. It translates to CASSAPGPPGSYNSPLHF.

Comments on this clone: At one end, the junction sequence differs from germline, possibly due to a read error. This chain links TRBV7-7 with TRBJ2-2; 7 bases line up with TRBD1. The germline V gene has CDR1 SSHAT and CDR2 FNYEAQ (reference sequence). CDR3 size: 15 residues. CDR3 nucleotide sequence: TGTGCTAGCAGCGTACAACAGGGGCCCACCGGGGAGCTGTTTTTT. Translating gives CASSVQQGPTGELFF.

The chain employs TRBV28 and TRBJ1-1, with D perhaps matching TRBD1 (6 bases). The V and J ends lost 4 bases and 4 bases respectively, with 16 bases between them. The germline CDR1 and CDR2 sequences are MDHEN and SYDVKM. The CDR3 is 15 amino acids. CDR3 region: CASSSRVRGGTEAFF. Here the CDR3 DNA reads TGTGCCAGCAGTTCTCGAGTCAGGGGAGGCACTGAAGCTTTCTTT.

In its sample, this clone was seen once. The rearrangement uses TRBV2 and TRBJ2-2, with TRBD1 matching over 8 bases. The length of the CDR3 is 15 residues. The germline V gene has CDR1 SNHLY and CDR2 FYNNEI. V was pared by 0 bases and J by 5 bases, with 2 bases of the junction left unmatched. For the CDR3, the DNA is TGTGCCAGCAGTGAAGCGACAGGGGTTACCGGGGAGCTGTTTTTT. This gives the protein CASSEATGVTGELFF.

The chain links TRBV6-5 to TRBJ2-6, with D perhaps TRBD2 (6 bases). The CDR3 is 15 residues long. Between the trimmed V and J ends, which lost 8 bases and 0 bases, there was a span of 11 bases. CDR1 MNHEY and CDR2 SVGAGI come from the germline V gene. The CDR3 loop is CASAGPISGANVLTF. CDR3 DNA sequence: TGTGCCAGCGCGGGACCAATCTCTGGGGCCAACGTCCTGACTTTC.

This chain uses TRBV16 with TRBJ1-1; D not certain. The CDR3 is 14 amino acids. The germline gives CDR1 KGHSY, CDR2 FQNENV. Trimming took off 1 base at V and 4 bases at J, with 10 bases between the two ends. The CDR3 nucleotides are TGTGCCAGCAGCCAATTACTTCGTGGCACTGAAGCTTTCTTT. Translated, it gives CASSQLLRGTEAFF.

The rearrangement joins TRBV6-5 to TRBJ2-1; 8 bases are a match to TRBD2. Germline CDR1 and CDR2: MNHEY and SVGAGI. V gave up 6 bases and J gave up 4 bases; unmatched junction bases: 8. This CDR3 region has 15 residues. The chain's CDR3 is CASSQRGGVYNEQFF. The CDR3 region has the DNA TGTGCCAGCAGCCAACGGGGGGGCGTGTACAATGAGCAGTTCTTC.

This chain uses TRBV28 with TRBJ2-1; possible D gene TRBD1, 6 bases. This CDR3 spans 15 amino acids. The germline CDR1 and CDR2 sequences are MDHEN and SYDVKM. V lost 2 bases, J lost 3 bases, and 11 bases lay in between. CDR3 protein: CASSLTGSFYNEQFF. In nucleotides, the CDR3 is TGTGCCAGCAGTTTAACAGGGTCCTTCTACAATGAGCAGTTCTTC.

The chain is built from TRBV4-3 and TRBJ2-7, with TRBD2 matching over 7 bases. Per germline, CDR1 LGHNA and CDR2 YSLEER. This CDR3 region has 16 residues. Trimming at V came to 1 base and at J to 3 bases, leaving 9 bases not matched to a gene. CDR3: CASSQVSTGGIYEQYF. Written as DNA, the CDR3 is TGCGCCAGCAGCCAAGTCTCGACGGGAGGAATCTACGAGCAGTACTTC.

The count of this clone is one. CDR3 nucleotides: TGTGCCAGCACCCAGACCAGAGCGGGAGTTCGTATTGGTACGCAGTATTTT. It encodes CASTQTRAGVRIGTQYF. This chain links TRBV7-2 with TRBJ2-3, with 8 bases identical to TRBD2. There are 17 residues in the CDR3. Germline-derived CDR1 and CDR2 are SGHTA and FQGNSA. J gave up 8 bases and V 7 bases, and 20 bases lay outside the gene matches. Full variable domain (outside the CDR3, taken from reference TRBV7-2 and TRBJ2-3): GAGVSQSPSNKVTEKGKDVELRCDPISGHTALYWYRQSLGQGLEFLIYFQGNSAPDKSGLPSDRFSAERTGGSVSTLTIQRTQQEDSAVYLCASTQTRAGVRIGTQYFGPGTRLTVL.

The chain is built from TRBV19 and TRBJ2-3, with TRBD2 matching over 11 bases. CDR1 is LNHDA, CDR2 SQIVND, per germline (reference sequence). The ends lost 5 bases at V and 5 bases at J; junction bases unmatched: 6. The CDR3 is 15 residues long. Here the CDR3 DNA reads TGTGCCAGTAGTTTGCCTAGCGGGAGGCGAGATACGCAGTATTTT. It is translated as CASSLPSGRRDTQYF.

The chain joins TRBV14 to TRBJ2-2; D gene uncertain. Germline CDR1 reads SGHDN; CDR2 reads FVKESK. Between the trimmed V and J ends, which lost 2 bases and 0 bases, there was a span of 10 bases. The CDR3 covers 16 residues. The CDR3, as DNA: TGTGCCAGCAGCCAATTACCGGTCGCGAACACCGGGGAGCTGTTTTTT. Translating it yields CASSQLPVANTGELFF.

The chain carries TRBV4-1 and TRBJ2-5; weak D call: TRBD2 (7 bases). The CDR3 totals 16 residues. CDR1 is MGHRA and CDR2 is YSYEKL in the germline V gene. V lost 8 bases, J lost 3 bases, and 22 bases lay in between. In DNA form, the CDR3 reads TGCGCCAGCTTGCGGGGGCTCGAAATGGGAGAAGAGACCCAGTACTTC. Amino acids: CASLRGLEMGEETQYF.

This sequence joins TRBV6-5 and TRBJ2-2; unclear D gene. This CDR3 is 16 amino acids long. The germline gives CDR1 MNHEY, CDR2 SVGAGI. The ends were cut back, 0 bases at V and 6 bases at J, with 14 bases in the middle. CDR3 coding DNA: TGTGCCAGCAGTTACTCCCCGGATGTGTTTTCCGGGGAGCTGTTTTTT. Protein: CASSYSPDVFSGELFF.

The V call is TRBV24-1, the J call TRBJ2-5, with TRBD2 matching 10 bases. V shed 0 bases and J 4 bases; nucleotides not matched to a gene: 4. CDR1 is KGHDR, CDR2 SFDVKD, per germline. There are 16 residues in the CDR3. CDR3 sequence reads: CATSDLASGRGETQYF. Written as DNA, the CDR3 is TGTGCCACCAGTGATTTGGCCAGCGGGAGGGGAGAGACCCAGTACTTC.

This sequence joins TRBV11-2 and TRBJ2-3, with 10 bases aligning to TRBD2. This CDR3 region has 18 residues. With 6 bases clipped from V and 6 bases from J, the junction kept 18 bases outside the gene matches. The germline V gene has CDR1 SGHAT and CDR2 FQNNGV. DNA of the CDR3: TGTGCCAGCAGGCGTCCAGGACTAGCGGCCCAGTCACGGGATACGCAGTATTTT. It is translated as CASRRPGLAAQSRDTQYF.

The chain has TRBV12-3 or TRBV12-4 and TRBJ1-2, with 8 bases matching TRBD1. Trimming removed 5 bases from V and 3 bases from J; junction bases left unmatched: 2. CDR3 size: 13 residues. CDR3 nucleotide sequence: TGTGCCAGCAGTACAGGGGGGTACTATGGCTACACCTTC. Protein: CASSTGGYYGYTF.

The CDR3 bases are TGTGCCATCAGTGAAGGGAACTATGGCTACACCTTC. This translates into CAISEGNYGYTF. The chain combines TRBV10-3 with TRBJ1-2, with D hard to call. From germline, CDR1 is ENHRY and CDR2 SYGVKD. The V gene lost 3 bases and the J gene lost 2 bases, with 4 bases spanning the gap. This CDR3 contains 12 residues.

This CDR3 reads CASSPGLAGQETQYF. In nucleotides, the CDR3 is TGTGCCAGCAGCCCGGGACTAGCGGGCCAAGAGACCCAGTACTTC. The chain has TRBV7-9 and TRBJ2-5, with 12 bases lining up with TRBD2. J was trimmed by 1 base and V by 5 bases; bases with no gene match: 2. This CDR3 has 15 residues. Germline V gene data show CDR1 as SEHNR and CDR2 as FQNEAQ (reference sequence).

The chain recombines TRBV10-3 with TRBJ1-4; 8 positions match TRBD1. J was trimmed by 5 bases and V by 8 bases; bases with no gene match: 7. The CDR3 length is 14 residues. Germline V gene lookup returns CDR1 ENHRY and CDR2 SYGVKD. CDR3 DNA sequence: TGTGCCATCGGGAAACAGGGGGGGAATGAAAAACTGTTTTTT. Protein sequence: CAIGKQGGNEKLFF.

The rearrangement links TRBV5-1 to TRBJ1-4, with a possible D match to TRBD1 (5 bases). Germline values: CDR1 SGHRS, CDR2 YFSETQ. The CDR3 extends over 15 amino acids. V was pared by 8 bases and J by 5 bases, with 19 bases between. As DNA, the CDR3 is TGCGCCAGTAGACCCCGGGACGGACTAAATGAAAAACTGTTTTTT. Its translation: CASRPRDGLNEKLFF.